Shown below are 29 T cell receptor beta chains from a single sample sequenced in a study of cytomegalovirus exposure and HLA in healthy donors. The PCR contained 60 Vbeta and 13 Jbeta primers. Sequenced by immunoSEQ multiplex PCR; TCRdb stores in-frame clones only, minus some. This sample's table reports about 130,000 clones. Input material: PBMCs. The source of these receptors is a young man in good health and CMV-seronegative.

The chain's CDR3 is CSVPLSASLNTEAFF. Here the CDR3 DNA reads TGCAGCGTTCCTCTGAGTGCTTCTTTGAACACTGAAGCTTTCTTT. The chain is built from TRBV29-1 and TRBJ1-1; D not resolved. Trimming shortened V by 5 bases and J by 0 bases, and 16 bases separated the two germline ends. The germline CDR1 and CDR2 sequences are SQVTM and ANQGSEA. The CDR3 consists of 15 residues.

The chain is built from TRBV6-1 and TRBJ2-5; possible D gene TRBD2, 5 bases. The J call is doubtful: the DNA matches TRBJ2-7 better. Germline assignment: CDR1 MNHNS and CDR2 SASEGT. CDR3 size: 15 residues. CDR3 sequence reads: CASSETVSGPYEQYF. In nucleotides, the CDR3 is TGTGCCAGCAGTGAAACTGTGAGCGGACCCTACGAGCAGTACTTC.

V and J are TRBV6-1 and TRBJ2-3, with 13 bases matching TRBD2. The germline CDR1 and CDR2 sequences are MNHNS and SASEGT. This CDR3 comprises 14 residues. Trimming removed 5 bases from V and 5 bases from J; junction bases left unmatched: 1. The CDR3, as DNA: TGTGCCAGCAGTCGACTAGCGGGAGGAGATACGCAGTATTTT. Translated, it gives CASSRLAGGDTQYF.

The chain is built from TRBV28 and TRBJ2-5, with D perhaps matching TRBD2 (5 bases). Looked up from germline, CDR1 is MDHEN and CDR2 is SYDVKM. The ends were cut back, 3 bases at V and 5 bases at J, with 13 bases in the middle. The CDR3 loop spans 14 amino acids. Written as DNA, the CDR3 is TGTGCCAGCAGTTTTATATGGGAGAGGGAGACCCAGTACTTC. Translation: CASSFIWERETQYF.

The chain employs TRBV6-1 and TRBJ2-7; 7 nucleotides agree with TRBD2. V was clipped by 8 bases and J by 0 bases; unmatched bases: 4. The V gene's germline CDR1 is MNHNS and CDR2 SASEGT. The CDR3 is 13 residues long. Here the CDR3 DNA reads TGTGCCAGCCTTAGCGGGTCCTCCTACGAGCAGTACTTC. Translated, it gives CASLSGSSYEQYF.

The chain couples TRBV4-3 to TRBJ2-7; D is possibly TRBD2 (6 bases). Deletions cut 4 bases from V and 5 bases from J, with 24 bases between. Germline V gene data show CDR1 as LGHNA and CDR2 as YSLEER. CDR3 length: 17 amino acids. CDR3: CASSPSDSGMGTDEQYF. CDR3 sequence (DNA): TGCGCCAGCAGCCCGTCGGATAGCGGTATGGGGACGGACGAGCAGTACTTC.

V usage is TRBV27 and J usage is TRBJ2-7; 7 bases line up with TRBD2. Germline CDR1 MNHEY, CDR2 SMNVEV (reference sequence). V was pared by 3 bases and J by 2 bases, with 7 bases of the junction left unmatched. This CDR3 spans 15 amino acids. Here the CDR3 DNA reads TGTGCCAGCAGTTTTAATGCGGGAGCGGCCTACGAGCAGTACTTC. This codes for CASSFNAGAAYEQYF.

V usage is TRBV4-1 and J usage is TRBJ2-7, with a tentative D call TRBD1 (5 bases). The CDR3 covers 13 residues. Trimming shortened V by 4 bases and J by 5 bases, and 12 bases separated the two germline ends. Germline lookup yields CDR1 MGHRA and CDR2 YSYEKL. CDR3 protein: CASSRTQGDEQYF. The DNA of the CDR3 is TGCGCCAGCAGCCGGACCCAGGGTGACGAGCAGTACTTC.

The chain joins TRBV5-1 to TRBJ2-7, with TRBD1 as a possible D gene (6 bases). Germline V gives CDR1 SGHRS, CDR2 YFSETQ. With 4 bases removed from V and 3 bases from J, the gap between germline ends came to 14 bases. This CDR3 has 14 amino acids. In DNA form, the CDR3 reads TGCGCCAGCAGCGCGCCGGACAGCCACTACGAGCAGTACTTC. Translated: CASSAPDSHYEQYF.

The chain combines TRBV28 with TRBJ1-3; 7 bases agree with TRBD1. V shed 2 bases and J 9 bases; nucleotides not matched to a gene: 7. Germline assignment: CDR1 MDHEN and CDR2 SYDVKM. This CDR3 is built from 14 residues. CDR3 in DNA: TGTGCCAGCAGTTTAGCGGGACAGTCCTTCACCATATATTTT. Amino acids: CASSLAGQSFTIYF. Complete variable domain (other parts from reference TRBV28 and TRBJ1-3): DVKVTQSSRYLVKRTGEKVFLECVQDMDHENMFWYRQDPGLGLRLIYFSYDVKMKEKGDIPEGYSVSREKKERFSLILESASTNQTSMYLCASSLAGQSFTIYFGEGSWLTVV.

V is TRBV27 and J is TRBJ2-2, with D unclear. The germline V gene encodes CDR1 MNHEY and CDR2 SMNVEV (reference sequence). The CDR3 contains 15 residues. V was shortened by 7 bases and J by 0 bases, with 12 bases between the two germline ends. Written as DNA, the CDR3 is TGTGCCAGCACCCCTTACAGAACGAACACCGGGGAGCTGTTTTTT. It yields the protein CASTPYRTNTGELFF.

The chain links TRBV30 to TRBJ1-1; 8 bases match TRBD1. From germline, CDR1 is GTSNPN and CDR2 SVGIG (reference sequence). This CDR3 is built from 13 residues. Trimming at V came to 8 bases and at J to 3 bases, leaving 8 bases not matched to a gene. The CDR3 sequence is CAGRTGKDTEAFF. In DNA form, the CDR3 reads TGTGCCGGACGGACAGGGAAGGACACTGAAGCTTTCTTT.

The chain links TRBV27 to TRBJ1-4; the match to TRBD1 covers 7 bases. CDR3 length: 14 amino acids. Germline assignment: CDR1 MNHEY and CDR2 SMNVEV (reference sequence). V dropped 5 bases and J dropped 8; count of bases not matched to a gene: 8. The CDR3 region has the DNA TGTGCCAGCAGTACAGGGGTTCCGGAGGAAAAACTGTTTTTT. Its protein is CASSTGVPEEKLFF.

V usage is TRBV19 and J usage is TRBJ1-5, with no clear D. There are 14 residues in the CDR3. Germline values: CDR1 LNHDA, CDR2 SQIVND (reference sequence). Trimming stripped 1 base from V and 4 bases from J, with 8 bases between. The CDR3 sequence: CASSIGFGNQPQHF. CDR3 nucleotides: TGTGCCAGTAGTATAGGGTTCGGGAATCAGCCCCAGCATTTT.

CDR3 DNA: TGTGCCAGCACCAAAGAGGGAGGGTTCAATCAGCCCCAGCATTTT. Amino acids: CASTKEGGFNQPQHF. V usage is TRBV2 and J usage is TRBJ1-5; the D is unclear. This CDR3 has 15 amino acids. In germline, CDR1 is SNHLY, CDR2 FYNNEI. V lost 7 bases, J lost 3 bases, and 16 bases lay in between.

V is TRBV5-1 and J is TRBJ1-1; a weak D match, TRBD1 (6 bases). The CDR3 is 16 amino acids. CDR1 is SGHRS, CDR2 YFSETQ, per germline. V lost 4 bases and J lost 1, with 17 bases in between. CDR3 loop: CASSSDRFRANTEAFF. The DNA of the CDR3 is TGCGCCAGCAGCAGTGACAGGTTTAGGGCGAACACTGAAGCTTTCTTT.

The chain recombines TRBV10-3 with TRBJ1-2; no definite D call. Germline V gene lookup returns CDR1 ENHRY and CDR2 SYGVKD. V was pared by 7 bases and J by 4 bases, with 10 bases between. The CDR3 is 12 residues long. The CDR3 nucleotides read TGTGCCATCAAGATACCTACCTATGGCTACACCTTC. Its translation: CAIKIPTYGYTF.

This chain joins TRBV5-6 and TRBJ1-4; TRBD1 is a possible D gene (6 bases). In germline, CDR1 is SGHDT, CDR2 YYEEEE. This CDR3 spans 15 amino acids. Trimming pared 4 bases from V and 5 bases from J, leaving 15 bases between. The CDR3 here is CASSPRGGGNEKLFF. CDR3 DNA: TGTGCCAGCAGCCCGAGGGGGGGCGGGAATGAAAAACTGTTTTTT.

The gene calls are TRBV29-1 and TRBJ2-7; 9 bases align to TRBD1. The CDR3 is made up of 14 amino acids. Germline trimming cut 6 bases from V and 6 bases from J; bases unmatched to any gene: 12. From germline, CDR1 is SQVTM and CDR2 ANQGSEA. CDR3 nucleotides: TGCAGCGTGGGAAACCCGGGACAGGGTCCCGAGCAGTACTTC. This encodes CSVGNPGQGPEQYF.

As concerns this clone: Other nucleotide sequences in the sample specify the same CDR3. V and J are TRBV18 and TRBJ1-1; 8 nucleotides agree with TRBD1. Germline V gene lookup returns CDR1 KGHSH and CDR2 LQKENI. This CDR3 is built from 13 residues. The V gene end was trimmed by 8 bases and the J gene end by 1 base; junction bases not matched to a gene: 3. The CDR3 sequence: CASQGQGNTEAFF. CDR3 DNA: TGTGCCAGCCAAGGACAGGGGAACACTGAAGCTTTCTTT.

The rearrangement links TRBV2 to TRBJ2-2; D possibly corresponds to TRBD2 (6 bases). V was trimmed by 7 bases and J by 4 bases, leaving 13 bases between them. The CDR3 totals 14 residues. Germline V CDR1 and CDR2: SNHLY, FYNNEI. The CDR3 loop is CASTGGTGTGELFF. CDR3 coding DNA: TGTGCCAGCACTGGCGGGACCGGCACCGGGGAGCTGTTTTTT.

For the CDR3, the DNA is TGTGCCAGCAGTTTAAATCTTCGGATAGCAAATCAGCCCCAGCATTTT. The encoded protein is CASSLNLRIANQPQHF. The gene calls are TRBV28 and TRBJ1-5, with D unclear. The CDR3 extends over 16 amino acids. Germline V gene data show CDR1 as MDHEN and CDR2 as SYDVKM. With 2 bases removed from V and 4 bases from J, the gap between germline ends came to 15 bases.

CDR3 amino acids: CASSWGLAGEEQFF. CDR3 in DNA: TGTGCCAGTAGTTGGGGGCTAGCGGGAGAGGAGCAGTTCTTC. This chain connects TRBV19 to TRBJ2-1; 10 bases match TRBD2. Germline V gene lookup returns CDR1 LNHDA and CDR2 SQIVND (reference sequence). Trimming took 5 bases from V and 10 from J; bases not matched to a gene: 8. CDR3 length equals 14 residues.

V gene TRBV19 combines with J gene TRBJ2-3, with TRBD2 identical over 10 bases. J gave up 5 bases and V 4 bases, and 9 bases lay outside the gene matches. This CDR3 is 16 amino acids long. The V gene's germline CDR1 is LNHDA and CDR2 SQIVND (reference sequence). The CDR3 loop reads CASSTPLAGAEDTQYF. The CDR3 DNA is TGTGCCAGTAGTACCCCCCTAGCGGGAGCTGAAGATACGCAGTATTTT.

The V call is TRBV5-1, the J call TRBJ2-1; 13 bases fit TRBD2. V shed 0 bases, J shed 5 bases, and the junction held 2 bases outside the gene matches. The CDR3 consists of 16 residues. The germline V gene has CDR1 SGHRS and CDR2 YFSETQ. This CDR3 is CASSLVGTSGNNEQFF. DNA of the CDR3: TGCGCCAGCAGCTTGGTCGGGACTAGCGGGAACAATGAGCAGTTCTTC.

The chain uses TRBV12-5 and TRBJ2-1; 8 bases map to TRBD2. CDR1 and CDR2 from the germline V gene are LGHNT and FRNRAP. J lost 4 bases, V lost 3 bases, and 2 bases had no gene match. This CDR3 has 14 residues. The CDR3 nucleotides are TGTGCTAGTGGTTTAAGCGGGAGTTACAATGAGCAGTTCTTC. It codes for CASGLSGSYNEQFF.

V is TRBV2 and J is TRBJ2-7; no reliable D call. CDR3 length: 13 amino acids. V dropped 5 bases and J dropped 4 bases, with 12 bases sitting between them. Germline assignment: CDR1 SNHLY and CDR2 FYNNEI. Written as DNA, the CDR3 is TGTGCCAGCAGTCCGGGTGCCGAATACGAGCAGTACTTC. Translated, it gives CASSPGAEYEQYF.

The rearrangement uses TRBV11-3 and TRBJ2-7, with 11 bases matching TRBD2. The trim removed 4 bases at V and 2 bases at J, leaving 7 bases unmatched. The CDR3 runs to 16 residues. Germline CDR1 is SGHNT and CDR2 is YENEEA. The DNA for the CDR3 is TGTGCCAGCAGCTCCCACGGGACTAGCGGAACCTACGAGCAGTACTTC. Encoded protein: CASSSHGTSGTYEQYF.

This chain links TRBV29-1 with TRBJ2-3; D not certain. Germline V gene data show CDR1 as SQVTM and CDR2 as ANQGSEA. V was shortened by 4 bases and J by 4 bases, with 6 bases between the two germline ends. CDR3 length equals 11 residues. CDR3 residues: CSVGVADTQYF. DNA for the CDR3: TGCAGCGTTGGCGTTGCAGATACGCAGTATTTT.